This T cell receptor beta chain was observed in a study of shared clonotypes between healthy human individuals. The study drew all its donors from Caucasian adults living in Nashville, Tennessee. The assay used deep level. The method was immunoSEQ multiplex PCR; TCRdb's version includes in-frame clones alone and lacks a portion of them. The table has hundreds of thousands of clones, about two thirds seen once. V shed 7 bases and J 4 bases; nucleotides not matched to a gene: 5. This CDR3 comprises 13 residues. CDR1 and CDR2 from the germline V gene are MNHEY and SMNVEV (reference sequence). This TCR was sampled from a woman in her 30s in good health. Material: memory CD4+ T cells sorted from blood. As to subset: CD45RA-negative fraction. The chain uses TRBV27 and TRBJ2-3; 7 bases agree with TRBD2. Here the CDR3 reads CASTHRGADTQYF. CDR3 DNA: TGTGCCAGCACCCATCGGGGGGCAGATACGCAGTATTTT.